The rows below give T cell receptor beta chains drawn from one sample of a study of control samples from healthy donors and cancer patients. Produced via immunoSEQ multiplex PCR; TCRdb's table is partial and in-frame only. The data hold 60,000 to 80,000 clones, with about 90% observed a single time. Sequencing used blood. These receptors all come from a woman aged 45-65 years in good health. Each CDR3 is given without its conserved first and last residue.

len: 14
v_gene: TRBV2
CDR3aa: ASSPAVVRANEKLF

len: 13
v_gene: TRBV7-9
CDR3aa: ASSEGLGRDDEQF

len: 14
v_gene: TRBV5-6
CDR3aa: ASSLRVQANTGELF

len: 14
v_gene: TRBV7-3
CDR3aa: ASSLRGTSGYNEQF

len: 13
v_gene: TRBV24-1
CDR3aa: ATSDPGQYTGELF

len: 14
v_gene: TRBV27
CDR3aa: ASSRAPPGFFSPLH

len: 13
v_gene: TRBV5-1
CDR3aa: ASSLGQGIYQPQH

len: 13
v_gene: TRBV7-2
CDR3aa: ASSSRGQPNSPLH

len: 14
v_gene: TRBV14
CDR3aa: ASSPYWAGVTYEQY

len: 10
v_gene: TRBV10-3
CDR3aa: AISEGNYGYT

len: 12
v_gene: TRBV2
CDR3aa: ASRRGGTLHEQY

len: 13
v_gene: TRBV6-5
CDR3aa: ASSYGPSASDTIY

len: 14
v_gene: TRBV7-2
CDR3aa: ASSLAWAGASTEAF

len: 12
v_gene: TRBV15
CDR3aa: ATSGDRGLSEQY

len: 12
v_gene: TRBV28
CDR3aa: ASSRAAMADTQY